This paragraph covers one TCR beta chain sequence. This entry belongs to a study of blood T cell repertoires in COVID-19. The overall study: From T cells, B-cell-depleted T cells, or PBMCs came the material, which was cDNA or gDNA.

Seattle's enrolled individuals joined amid active infection and were then monitored longitudinally. In the study's own analysis: For nucleated cells, counts were estimated from reference gene primer amplification. Measured with immunoSEQ multiplex PCR; TCRdb has only the in-frame clones, and not every one. That table is the source of V, J and clone size, and D and trimming were worked out from the DNA. The sample consists of about 24,000 clones, 85% to 90% of them appearing once. Input material: peripheral blood. The receptor's source is a man in his 70s with COVID-19, enrolled during active disease.

The CDR3: CATSRLRTERAEAFF. CDR3 in DNA: TGTGCCACCAGCAGGTTAAGGACAGAAAGAGCTGAAGCTTTCTTT. The rearrangement links TRBV15 to TRBJ1-1, with D possibly being TRBD1 (6 bases). Germline V lookup: CDR1 LNHNV, CDR2 YYDKDF (reference sequence). The CDR3 length is 15 residues. Trimming removed 3 bases at V and 6 bases at J, with 17 bases between.